A single sample is the source of the 30 T cell receptor beta chains below, sequenced in a study of low-dose radiotherapy and immunotherapy resistance in tumors. Priming of first-strand cDNA relied on TRAV- and TRBV-specific primers (covering alpha and beta chains). TCRs were put through 20 to 25 PCR cycles of amplification with Phusion. A constant-region primer and the V-primer adapter served as the primer pair. TCRdb re-analysed the reads in MiXCR, keeping a single row per CDR3 protein. The sample carries 7,500 to 10,000 distinct CDR3 sequences, roughly 80% recorded once. The receptors here all came from a human donor with advanced metastatic prostate, ovarian, gallbladder or colorectal cancer (not recorded which). This table probably holds off-target reads from a library built for another chain.

This sequence joins TRBV10-3 and TRBJ2-5, with 8 bases aligning to TRBD2. Germline CDR1 is ENHRY and CDR2 is SYGVKD. This CDR3 is built from 15 residues. V lost 6 bases to trimming and J lost 3 bases; unmatched junction nucleotides: 9. CDR3 in DNA: TGTGCCATCAGGGAGCGGGGGCTAGTGGAAGAGACCCAGTACTTC. As protein: CAIRERGLVEETQYF.

In its sample, this clonotype was seen a few times. This chain joins TRBV5-4 and TRBJ2-3; D is uncertain. CDR3 length equals 15 residues. The germline V gene has CDR1 SGHNT and CDR2 YYREEE (reference sequence). The V gene lost 0 bases and the J gene lost 1 base, with 9 bases spanning the gap. CDR3 sequence (DNA): TGTGCCAGCAGCTTGGATGGCGGTGGCACAGATACGCAGTATTTT. This translates into CASSLDGGGTDTQYF.

The V and J genes are TRBV4-1 and TRBJ2-1; 7 bases are a match to TRBD2. J lost 7 bases, V lost 4 bases, and 13 bases had no gene match. This CDR3 has 16 residues. The V gene's germline CDR1 is MGHRA and CDR2 YSYEKL. The DNA of the CDR3 is TGCGCCAGCAGCCGTCCCACTAGCGATACGAAGAATGAGCAGTTCTTC. Translated, it gives CASSRPTSDTKNEQFF.

The rearrangement uses TRBV29-1 and TRBJ2-4, with 11 bases lining up with TRBD2. CDR1 is SQVTM, CDR2 ANQGSEA, per germline. The V and J ends lost 4 bases and 6 bases, in that order; junction bases with no gene match: 11. The CDR3 is 16 residues long. The CDR3 loop is CSVAGLAEVGPNIQYF. In DNA, the CDR3 is TGCAGCGTTGCGGGACTAGCGGAAGTGGGACCAAACATTCAGTACTTC. Variable domain in full (rest from reference TRBV29-1 and TRBJ2-4): SAVISQKPSRDICQRGTSLTIQCQVDSQVTMMFWYRQQPGQSLTLIATANQGSEATYESGFVIDKFPISRPNLTFSTLTVSNMSPEDSSIYLCSVAGLAEVGPNIQYFGAGTRLSVL.

The V and J genes are TRBV3-1 and TRBJ2-1, with 11 positions matching TRBD2. J gave up 4 bases and V 4 bases, and 6 bases lay outside the gene matches. This CDR3 region has 16 residues. Germline V gene data show CDR1 as LGHDT and CDR2 as YNNKEL (reference sequence). The CDR3 spells CASSLAPSGRYNEQFF. CDR3 sequence (DNA): TGTGCCAGCAGCCTCGCCCCTAGCGGGAGGTACAATGAGCAGTTCTTC.

The rearrangement links TRBV29-1 to TRBJ2-7; 10 bases match TRBD1. CDR1 and CDR2 from the germline V gene are SQVTM and ANQGSEA. J lost 4 bases, V lost 7 bases, and 4 bases had no gene match. The length of the CDR3 is 12 residues. The CDR3 protein is CSAGDRGYEQYF. The CDR3 bases are TGCAGCGCGGGGGACAGGGGTTACGAGCAGTACTTC.

The chain recombines TRBV20-1 with TRBJ2-1, with D uncertain. This CDR3 region has 15 residues. Trimming removed 4 bases from V and 9 bases from J, with 22 bases in between. Germline V gives CDR1 DFQATT, CDR2 SNEGSKA (reference sequence). In DNA, the CDR3 is TGCAGTGCTAACCTCCCCTTAGGGCACCTATCTGAGCAGTTCTTC. It translates to CSANLPLGHLSEQFF.

The chain carries TRBV5-1 and TRBJ1-6, with 9 bases fitting TRBD1. Germline V lookup: CDR1 SGHRS, CDR2 YFSETQ. J lost 7 bases, V lost 4 bases, and 9 bases had no gene match. This CDR3 comprises 16 residues. The CDR3 here is CASSPTSGQGNSPLHF. The CDR3 bases are TGCGCCAGCAGCCCTACTTCGGGACAGGGCAATTCACCCCTCCACTTT.

This chain joins TRBV12-3 or TRBV12-4 and TRBJ1-1, with no clear D. This CDR3 region has 12 residues. Trimming took off 6 bases at V and 5 bases at J, with 10 bases between the two ends. In DNA form, the CDR3 reads TGTGCCAGCAGCCAACGGGTGACTGAAGCTTTCTTT. Translation gives CASSQRVTEAFF.

This chain joins TRBV6-1 and TRBJ2-5; no firm D call. Trimming shortened V by 5 bases and J by 3 bases, and 7 bases separated the two germline ends. Germline assignment: CDR1 MNHNS and CDR2 SASEGT. The CDR3 is 12 amino acids. CDR3 sequence (DNA): TGTGCCAGCAGTTACTCGAAAGAGACCCAGTACTTC. Translated: CASSYSKETQYF.

This chain joins TRBV3-1 and TRBJ2-7, with D perhaps TRBD2 (5 bases). The CDR3 consists of 13 residues. The V end was cut by 2 bases, the J end by 5 bases, with 10 bases between. From germline, CDR1 is LGHDT and CDR2 YNNKEL (reference sequence). CDR3 in amino acids: CASSQPGGHEQYF. The CDR3 DNA reads as TGTGCCAGCAGCCAACCAGGCGGGCACGAGCAGTACTTC.

J is TRBJ1-6 and V is TRBV6-1; 8 nucleotides agree with TRBD1. The germline V gene has CDR1 MNHNS and CDR2 SASEGT. Trimming cost V 5 bases and J 6 bases; bases outside gene matches: 3. The CDR3 spans 14 residues. The CDR3 region is CASSPQGANSPLHF. In DNA, the CDR3 is TGTGCCAGCAGTCCCCAGGGGGCTAATTCACCCCTCCACTTT.

The chain links TRBV9 to TRBJ2-3; D is possibly TRBD1 (5 bases). Trimming took 0 bases from V and 4 from J, leaving 9 bases between them. CDR1 and CDR2 from the germline V gene are SGDLS and YYNGEE. There are 14 residues in the CDR3. The CDR3 reads CASSVGQGADTQYF. The DNA for the CDR3 is TGTGCCAGCAGCGTAGGCCAGGGCGCAGATACGCAGTATTTT.

This chain joins TRBV6-6 and TRBJ2-2; no reliable D call. CDR3 length: 12 amino acids. V lost 2 bases to trimming and J lost 6 bases, with 4 bases between them. CDR1 is MNHNY, CDR2 SVGAGI, per germline (reference sequence). CDR3 amino acids: CASSYPPGELFF. Written as DNA, the CDR3 is TGTGCCAGCAGTTACCCCCCCGGGGAGCTGTTTTTT.

The rearrangement uses TRBV28 and TRBJ1-1; TRBD1 agrees at 7 bases. CDR1 MDHEN and CDR2 SYDVKM come from the germline V gene. The CDR3 is made up of 12 amino acids. V shed 5 bases, J shed 7 bases, and the junction held 4 bases outside the gene matches. The CDR3 here is CASSRTGVEAFF. The CDR3 DNA reads TGTGCCAGCAGTCGCACAGGGGTTGAAGCTTTCTTT.

The CDR3 region is CASSQGTAVISPLHF. The CDR3, as DNA: TGTGCCAGCAGCCAAGGGACAGCCGTAATTTCACCCCTCCACTTT. This sequence joins TRBV14 and TRBJ1-6, with D tentatively TRBD1 (6 bases). V lost 1 base, J lost 9 bases, and 13 bases lay in between. The germline CDR1 and CDR2 sequences are SGHDN and FVKESK. The CDR3 length is 15 residues.

The V call is TRBV10-3, the J call TRBJ2-2, with 12 bases fitting TRBD2. V lost 6 bases to trimming and J lost 0 bases; unmatched junction nucleotides: 2. CDR1 is ENHRY and CDR2 is SYGVKD in the germline V gene. This CDR3 region has 16 residues. This CDR3 is CAISRLAGANTGELFF. The CDR3 DNA reads TGTGCCATCAGCCGACTAGCGGGGGCGAACACCGGGGAGCTGTTTTTT.

The J gene is TRBJ2-6, the V gene TRBV6-4, with D hard to call. The CDR3 is 13 residues long. Per germline, CDR1 MRHNA and CDR2 SNTAGT. V was cut by 7 bases and J by 0 bases, with 4 bases left in between. CDR3 coding DNA: TGTGCCAGCAAAGACTCTGGGGCCAACGTCCTGACTTTC. It encodes CASKDSGANVLTF.

This chain uses TRBV12-3 or TRBV12-4 with TRBJ2-5, with 7 bases matching TRBD1. The CDR3 contains 13 residues. Trimming removed 6 bases from V and 9 bases from J; junction bases left unmatched: 10. This chain's CDR3 is CASSIQGMSSQYF. CDR3 nucleotide sequence: TGTGCCAGCAGCATACAGGGGATGAGTTCCCAGTACTTC.

The gene calls are TRBV29-1 and TRBJ1-2; TRBD1 might be the D (5 bases). Germline V lookup: CDR1 SQVTM, CDR2 ANQGSEA. Trimming pared 7 bases from V and 4 bases from J, leaving 13 bases between. The CDR3 is 12 amino acids. CDR3 bases: TGCAGCGCATCAGGGTTTCCCTATGGCTACACCTTC. This codes for CSASGFPYGYTF.

V is TRBV29-1 and J is TRBJ1-1, with a weak D call TRBD1 (5 bases). This CDR3 region has 11 residues. The germline CDR1 and CDR2 sequences are SQVTM and ANQGSEA. V was cut by 2 bases and J by 11 bases, with 12 bases left in between. The CDR3 coding sequence is TGCAGCGTTGAAAGGGGCTTCGGGGCTTTCTTT. Its translation: CSVERGFGAFF.

This chain joins TRBV7-6 and TRBJ2-5; 8 nucleotides align to TRBD1. The V gene's germline CDR1 is SGHVS and CDR2 FNYEAQ. V was clipped by 4 bases and J by 2 bases; unmatched bases: 3. This CDR3 contains 14 residues. The CDR3 DNA reads TGTGCCAGCAGCTCCGACAGGGGTCAAGAGACCCAGTACTTC. Encoded protein: CASSSDRGQETQYF.

The DNA of the CDR3 is TGCAGCGTCGGAGGGTTGGGGGAGACCCAGTACTTC. It is translated as CSVGGLGETQYF. This chain links TRBV29-1 with TRBJ2-5; weak D call: TRBD2 (6 bases). CDR3 length equals 12 residues. In germline, CDR1 is SQVTM, CDR2 ANQGSEA. The V end lost 6 bases, the J end lost 5 bases, and 13 bases lay between the germline ends. Looking up the rest from reference TRBV29-1 and TRBJ2-5 gives the full variable domain: SAVISQKPSRDICQRGTSLTIQCQVDSQVTMMFWYRQQPGQSLTLIATANQGSEATYESGFVIDKFPISRPNLTFSTLTVSNMSPEDSSIYLCSVGGLGETQYFGPGTRLLVL.

The rearrangement links TRBV9 to TRBJ1-5; 12 bases agree with TRBD1. Per germline, CDR1 SGDLS and CDR2 YYNGEE. The CDR3 runs 16 residues. V dropped 4 bases and J dropped 2; count of bases not matched to a gene: 4. CDR3 DNA sequence: TGTGCCAGCAGCACCGGGACAGGGGGCGGCAATCAGCCCCAGCATTTT. The encoded protein is CASSTGTGGGNQPQHF.

A single count supports this clonotype. This chain joins TRBV28 and TRBJ1-1; no definite D call. Germline CDR1 and CDR2: MDHEN and SYDVKM. The CDR3 is made up of 15 amino acids. V was cut by 2 bases and J by 4 bases, with 14 bases left in between. The CDR3 DNA follows: TGTGCCAGCAGTTTAACCCCCGGGCAGCTCACTGAAGCTTTCTTT. Translated: CASSLTPGQLTEAFF.

This chain uses TRBV18 with TRBJ1-1; TRBD1 matches 7 bases. This CDR3 has 13 residues. In germline, CDR1 is KGHSH, CDR2 LQKENI. V was clipped by 3 bases and J by 6 bases; unmatched bases: 4. CDR3 nucleotide sequence: TGTGCCAGCTCACCTGGACAGGACCCTGAAGCTTTCTTT. Protein sequence: CASSPGQDPEAFF.

This chain uses TRBV6-5 with TRBJ1-5; no clear D. The germline gives CDR1 MNHEY, CDR2 SVGAGI. The V and J ends lost 5 bases and 7 bases respectively, with 12 bases between them. CDR3 length: 13 residues. CDR3 nucleotides: TGTGCCAGCAGTATGGGTGCGAGGCAGCCCCAGCATTTT. It translates to CASSMGARQPQHF.

The chain joins TRBV7-8 to TRBJ2-2, with D tentatively TRBD2 (6 bases). The CDR3 covers 13 residues. CDR1 is SGHVS, CDR2 FQNEAQ, per germline. V gave up 7 bases and J gave up 9 bases, with 15 bases separating them. CDR3 DNA sequence: TGTGCCAGCACCAGCTGGGAGGAAAGGGAGCTGTTTTTT. Translation: CASTSWEERELFF.

This clonotype showed up just once. V and J are TRBV29-1 and TRBJ2-1; TRBD2 might be the D (6 bases). Germline assignment: CDR1 SQVTM and CDR2 ANQGSEA. The CDR3 contains 16 residues. Trimming took 1 base from V and 0 from J, leaving 13 bases between them. This CDR3 is CSVEGEERSSYNEQFF. CDR3 bases: TGCAGCGTTGAAGGGGAGGAGAGGAGCTCCTACAATGAGCAGTTCTTC.

This clonotype was seen a handful of times. The CDR3 here is CATSRDSNTGTGVLEQYF. The CDR3 DNA reads as TGTGCCACCAGCAGAGACTCTAATACCGGGACAGGGGTACTCGAGCAGTACTTC. The chain has TRBV15 and TRBJ2-7; 10 bases match TRBD1. Germline V gene data show CDR1 as LNHNV and CDR2 as YYDKDF (reference sequence). The CDR3 totals 18 residues. The J segment lost 6 bases and the V segment lost 0 bases, leaving 14 bases of the junction unmatched.